The rows below give T cell receptor beta chains drawn from one sample of a study of identical twins. TCRdb redid the calling of the 5' RACE reads with MiXCR, one entry per CDR3 protein. The table includes hundreds of thousands of distinct CDR3 sequences, approximately 9% detected once. These data are also associated with another study on yellow fever vaccine responses in identical twins.

Sequences were obtained from PBMCs. These receptors were collected from a young woman in good health. Each CDR3 is given with its conserved first and last residue. D genes are given only for firm matches. Clone size is stated in some rows and not others, as once, few, many or a class when expanded.

j_call: TRBJ1-4
cdr3_length: 21
clone_size: NA
v_call: TRBV7-2
d_call: TRBD1
cdr3_aa: CASSLASPRDSLTRANEKLFF
cdr3_nt: TGTGCCAGCAGCTTAGCCTCCCCCCGGGACAGCCTGACGAGGGCTAATGAAAAACTGTTTTTT

j_call: TRBJ2-5
cdr3_length: 14
clone_size: many
v_call: TRBV6-5
d_call: NA
cdr3_aa: CASSYSPISETQYF
cdr3_nt: TGTGCCAGCAGTTACTCCCCGATCTCAGAGACCCAGTACTTC

j_call: TRBJ1-1
cdr3_length: 12
clone_size: many
v_call: TRBV3-1
d_call: NA
cdr3_aa: CATGHPNTEAFF
cdr3_nt: TGTGCCACGGGACACCCGAACACTGAAGCTTTCTTT

j_call: TRBJ1-1
cdr3_length: 10
clone_size: NA
v_call: TRBV20-1
d_call: NA
cdr3_aa: CSASRQKAFF
cdr3_nt: TGCAGTGCGAGTAGGCAGAAAGCTTTCTTT

j_call: TRBJ2-7
cdr3_length: 11
clone_size: few
v_call: TRBV12-3/TRBV12-4
d_call: TRBD2
cdr3_aa: CASSLETSQYF
cdr3_nt: TGTGCCAGCAGTTTAGAGACTAGCCAGTACTTC

j_call: TRBJ2-5
cdr3_length: 15
clone_size: few
v_call: TRBV3-1
d_call: TRBD1
cdr3_aa: CASSQSPGQGGTQYF
cdr3_nt: TGTGCCAGCAGCCAAAGCCCCGGACAGGGAGGGACCCAGTACTTC

j_call: TRBJ2-7
cdr3_length: 15
clone_size: few
v_call: TRBV24-1
d_call: NA
cdr3_aa: CATSDLDRPFYEQYF
cdr3_nt: TGTGCCACCAGTGATTTGGACAGACCATTCTACGAGCAGTACTTC

j_call: TRBJ2-3
cdr3_length: 16
clone_size: few
v_call: TRBV5-1
d_call: NA
cdr3_aa: CASSLDRQTSTDTQYF
cdr3_nt: TGCGCCAGCAGCTTGGATAGACAGACTAGCACAGATACGCAGTATTTT

j_call: TRBJ2-1
cdr3_length: 18
clone_size: NA
v_call: TRBV20-1
d_call: TRBD2
cdr3_aa: CSARDGGRTSGRANEQFF
cdr3_nt: TGCAGTGCTAGAGATGGGGGGAGGACTAGCGGGAGGGCCAATGAGCAGTTCTTC

j_call: TRBJ2-1
cdr3_length: 17
clone_size: few
v_call: TRBV7-2
d_call: TRBD2
cdr3_aa: CASSTSGGAYSYNEQFF
cdr3_nt: TGTGCCAGCAGCACTAGCGGGGGGGCCTATTCCTACAATGAGCAGTTCTTC